Below, one T cell receptor (beta chain) is given with its context. Its antigen remains unknown. This record belongs to a study of PD-1 blockade in classical Hodgkin lymphoma. Every patient relapsed after autologous stem cell transplantation, and brentuximab vedotin exposure varied. Findings and caveats of the study: By cycle point C4D1, TCR diversity had risen significantly in CD4+ cells (but not CD8+ cells).

Only in-frame clones appear in the TCRdb table, and some are missing; sequencing was by immunoSEQ multiplex PCR. The repertoire holds 55,000 to 60,000 clones, with approximately 89% as singletons. This CDR3 spans 16 amino acids. Trimming shortened V by 4 bases and J by 2 bases, and 18 bases separated the two germline ends. Germline CDR1 is MGHRA and CDR2 is YSYEKL. Sample: peripheral blood mononuclear cells (PBMCs), taken before the second cycle of nivolumab. The chain joins TRBV4-1 to TRBJ2-7, with a possible D match to TRBD2 (6 bases). This TCR derives from a human donor with classical Hodgkin lymphoma. In nucleotides, the CDR3 is TGCGCCAGCAGCCCCGCCGCGGGATACGGGGCCTACGAGCAGTACTTC. The encoded protein is CASSPAAGYGAYEQYF.